The 12 T cell receptor beta chains listed next were all sequenced from one sample in a study of lymphopenia after photon versus proton radiotherapy. Method: immunoSEQ multiplex PCR; TCRdb's copy keeps in-frame clones and lacks some. The sample includes 150,000 to 200,000 clones, 70% to 90% of them seen just once. Sequenced material: peripheral blood, taken from a patient treated with photon-based radiotherapy. All receptors come from a man between 45 and 60 years old with gastric cancer.

This clone is a singleton in its sample. The CDR3 bases are TGCGCCAGCAGCCCCTGGGAGGGGCCGCAGTGGGAGCAGTACTTC. This sequence encodes CASSPWEGPQWEQYF. V is TRBV5-1 and J is TRBJ2-7, with 7 bases that match TRBD2. The junction had 14 bases not matched to a gene; V was cut back by 4 bases and J by 7 bases. The germline V gene encodes CDR1 SGHRS and CDR2 YFSETQ. This CDR3 is 15 amino acids long.

J is TRBJ2-2 and V is TRBV6-1; 9 nucleotides align to TRBD1. Germline CDR1 reads MNHNS; CDR2 reads SASEGT. The V segment lost 10 bases and the J segment 7 bases; nucleotides outside the gene matches: 7. The CDR3 runs 13 residues. CDR3 amino acids: CATPGQGFGELFF. Here the CDR3 DNA reads TGTGCCACACCGGGACAGGGATTCGGGGAGCTGTTTTTT.

V gene TRBV5-1 combines with J gene TRBJ2-2; D is ambiguous. The length of the CDR3 is 13 residues. Looked up from germline, CDR1 is SGHRS and CDR2 is YFSETQ. The V gene lost 5 bases and the J gene lost 3 bases, with 8 bases spanning the gap. CDR3 amino acids: CASSSQYTGELFF. The CDR3 coding sequence is TGCGCCAGCAGTTCCCAGTACACCGGGGAGCTGTTTTTT.

The rearrangement links TRBV19 to TRBJ2-1, with TRBD2 matching 8 bases. Germline V gene sequence: CDR1 LNHDA, CDR2 SQIVND (reference sequence). The CDR3 length is 13 residues. J lost 10 bases, V lost 3 bases, and 5 bases had no gene match. This chain's CDR3 is CASSIYQREEQFF. The CDR3 DNA reads as TGTGCCAGTAGTATTTACCAGCGGGAGGAGCAGTTCTTC.

The chain is built from TRBV9 and TRBJ2-3, with D possibly being TRBD1 (6 bases). There are 13 residues in the CDR3. Germline assignment: CDR1 SGDLS and CDR2 YYNGEE. V was shortened by 4 bases and J by 3 bases, with 9 bases between the two germline ends. The chain's CDR3 is CASSSQGTDTQYF. Here the CDR3 DNA reads TGTGCCAGCAGCTCCCAGGGGACAGATACGCAGTATTTT.

This chain joins TRBV15 and TRBJ2-5, with D hard to call. V dropped 1 base and J dropped 0 bases, with 3 bases sitting between them. Per the germline V gene, CDR1 is LNHNV and CDR2 is YYDKDF (reference sequence). The CDR3 consists of 13 residues. This CDR3 reads CATSRADQETQYF. The DNA of the CDR3 is TGTGCCACCAGCAGAGCGGACCAAGAGACCCAGTACTTC.

There are a few counts of this clone. This sequence joins TRBV10-3 and TRBJ2-7; D call uncertain. V lost 4 bases, J lost 3 bases, and 10 bases lay in between. Germline assignment: CDR1 ENHRY and CDR2 SYGVKD. This CDR3 has 13 residues. CDR3 DNA: TGTGCCATCAGTGGGGCGCTAGACTACGAGCAGTACTTC. This codes for CAISGALDYEQYF.

The chain combines TRBV7-9 with TRBJ1-2; 9 bases map to TRBD1. The J segment lost 7 bases and the V segment lost 6 bases, leaving 9 bases of the junction unmatched. Germline loops: CDR1 SEHNR, CDR2 FQNEAQ (reference sequence). CDR3 length equals 14 residues. CDR3 residues: CASRGLGTGSGYTF. The CDR3 bases are TGTGCCAGCAGGGGCCTTGGGACAGGGTCTGGCTACACCTTC.

This chain links TRBV7-9 with TRBJ1-2; 8 positions match TRBD1. V trimming: 1 base; J trimming: 2 bases; junction bases outside the gene matches: 9. The germline gives CDR1 SEHNR, CDR2 FQNEAQ (reference sequence). This CDR3 contains 17 residues. The CDR3 protein is CASSLEGDRGLNYGYTF. For the CDR3, the DNA is TGTGCCAGCAGCTTAGAGGGAGACAGGGGACTCAACTATGGCTACACCTTC.

The V and J genes are TRBV6-1 and TRBJ2-1, with D maybe TRBD2 (5 bases). Germline V gene lookup returns CDR1 MNHNS and CDR2 SASEGT. The CDR3 consists of 18 residues. Trimming took off 5 bases at V and 2 bases at J, with 22 bases between the two ends. In nucleotides, the CDR3 is TGTGCCAGCAGTCAAGGCAGGTTTGGGAGCGGACCCTACAATGAGCAGTTCTTC. Its translation is CASSQGRFGSGPYNEQFF.

The chain is built from TRBV4-2 and TRBJ2-7, with D unresolved. V dropped 0 bases and J dropped 1 base, with 7 bases sitting between them. The CDR3 has 14 residues. Germline loops: CDR1 LGHNA, CDR2 YNFKEQ. CDR3: CASSQDERSYEQYF. DNA of the CDR3: TGTGCCAGCAGCCAAGATGAGAGATCCTACGAGCAGTACTTC.

This chain uses TRBV5-1 with TRBJ2-2; a possible D gene is TRBD1 (6 bases). V was trimmed by 2 bases and J by 8 bases, leaving 13 bases between them. Germline CDR1 and CDR2: SGHRS and YFSETQ. The CDR3 length is 14 residues. CDR3 sequence: CASSFQGIIGELFF. CDR3 coding DNA: TGCGCCAGCAGCTTTCAGGGGATTATTGGGGAGCTGTTTTTT.